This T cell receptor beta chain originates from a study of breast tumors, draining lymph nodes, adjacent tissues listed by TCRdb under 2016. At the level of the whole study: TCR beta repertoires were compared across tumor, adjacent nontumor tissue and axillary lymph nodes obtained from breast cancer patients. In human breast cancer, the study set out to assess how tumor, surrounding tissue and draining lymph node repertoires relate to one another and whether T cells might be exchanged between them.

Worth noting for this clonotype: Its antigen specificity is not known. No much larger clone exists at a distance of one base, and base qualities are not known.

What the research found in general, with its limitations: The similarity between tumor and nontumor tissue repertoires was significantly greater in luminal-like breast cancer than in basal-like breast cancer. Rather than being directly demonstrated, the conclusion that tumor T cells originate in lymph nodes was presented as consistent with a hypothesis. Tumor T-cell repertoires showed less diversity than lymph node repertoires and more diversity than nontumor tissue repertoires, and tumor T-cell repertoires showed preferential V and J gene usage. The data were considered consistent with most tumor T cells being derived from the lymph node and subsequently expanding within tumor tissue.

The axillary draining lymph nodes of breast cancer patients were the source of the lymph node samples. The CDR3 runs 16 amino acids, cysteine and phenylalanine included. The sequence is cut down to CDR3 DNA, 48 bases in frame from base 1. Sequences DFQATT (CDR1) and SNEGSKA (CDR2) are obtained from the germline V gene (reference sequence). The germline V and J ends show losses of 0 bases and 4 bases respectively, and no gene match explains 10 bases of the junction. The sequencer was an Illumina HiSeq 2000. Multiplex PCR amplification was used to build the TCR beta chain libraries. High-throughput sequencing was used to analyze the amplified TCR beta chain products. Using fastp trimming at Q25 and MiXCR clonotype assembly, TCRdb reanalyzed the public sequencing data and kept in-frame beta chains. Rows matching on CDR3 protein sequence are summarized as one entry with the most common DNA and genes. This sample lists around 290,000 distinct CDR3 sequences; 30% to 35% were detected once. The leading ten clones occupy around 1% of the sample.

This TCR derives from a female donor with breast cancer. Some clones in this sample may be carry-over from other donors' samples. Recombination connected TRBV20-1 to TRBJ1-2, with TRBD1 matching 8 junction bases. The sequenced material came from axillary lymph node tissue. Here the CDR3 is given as CSARDWYRGAGYGYTF. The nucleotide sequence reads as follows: TGCAGTGCTAGAGATTGGTACAGGGGGGCCGGCTATGGCTACACCTTC.